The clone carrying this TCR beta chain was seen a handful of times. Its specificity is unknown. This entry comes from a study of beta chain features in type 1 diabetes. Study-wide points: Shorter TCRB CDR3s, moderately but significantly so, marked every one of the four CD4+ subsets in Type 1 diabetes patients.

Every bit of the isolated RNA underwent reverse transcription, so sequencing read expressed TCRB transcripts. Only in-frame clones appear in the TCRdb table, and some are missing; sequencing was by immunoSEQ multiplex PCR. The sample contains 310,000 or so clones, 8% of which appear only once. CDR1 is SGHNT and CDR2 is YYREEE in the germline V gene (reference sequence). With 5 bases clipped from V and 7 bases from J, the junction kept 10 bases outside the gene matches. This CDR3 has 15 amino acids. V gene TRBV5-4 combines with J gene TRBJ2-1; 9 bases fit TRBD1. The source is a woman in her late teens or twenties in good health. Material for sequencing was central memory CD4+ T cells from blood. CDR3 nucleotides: TGTGCCAGCAGACCCGGGACAGGGCTTAAGAATGAGCAGTTCTTC. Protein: CASRPGTGLKNEQFF.